This note documents a single T cell receptor (beta chain) sequence. Sequenced by immunoSEQ multiplex PCR; TCRdb stores in-frame clones only, minus some. Seen here are about 110,000 clones, around 81% observed once, and the top ten hold under 5%. This entry belongs to a study of blood T cell repertoires in COVID-19. This TCR derives from a woman in her sixties or seventies with acute or convalescent COVID-19. The sequenced material came from peripheral blood.

This CDR3 is CASSGWDRGFQETQYF. CDR3 in DNA: TGTGCCAGCAGTGGGTGGGACAGGGGATTCCAAGAGACCCAGTACTTC. V and J are TRBV2 and TRBJ2-5, with 10 bases fitting TRBD1. CDR3 length equals 16 residues. Trimming removed 4 bases from V and 1 base from J; junction bases left unmatched: 6. Germline values: CDR1 SNHLY, CDR2 FYNNEI.